The next 30 T cell receptor beta chains were all read from a single sample in a study of Graves' ophthalmopathy and Graves' hyperthyroidism. For repertoire sequencing, the TCR beta CDR3 regions were amplified from RNA transcripts. In the first round, RT-PCR was carried out with HTBI primers, and a multiplex PCR formed the second round. TCRdb recomputed calls from the multiplex PCR reads with MiXCR, one row per CDR3 protein. Of 300,000 to 400,000 distinct CDR3 sequences in the sample, roughly 17% were seen once. Source material: peripheral blood. These TCRs come from an adult woman with stable Graves' hyperthyroidism.

This clonotype was detected ten times or more. The chain combines TRBV10-1 with TRBJ2-5; 11 nucleotides match TRBD2. This CDR3 region has 15 residues. With 6 bases clipped from V and 1 base from J, the junction kept 4 bases outside the gene matches. The germline V gene encodes CDR1 WNHNN and CDR2 SYGVQD (reference sequence). DNA of the CDR3: TGCGCCAGCAGCGGGACTAGCGGAGGCCAAGAGACCCAGTACTTC. Encoded protein: CASSGTSGGQETQYF.

CDR3 in amino acids: CASSPLRGKETQYF. CDR3 DNA: TGTGCCAGCAGCCCTTTAAGGGGCAAAGAGACCCAGTACTTC. The V and J genes are TRBV3-1 and TRBJ2-5; weak D call: TRBD1 (5 bases). V was pared by 4 bases and J by 3 bases, with 12 bases between. The CDR3 runs 14 residues. The germline V gene encodes CDR1 LGHDT and CDR2 YNNKEL (reference sequence).

This clonotype was seen many times. The genes are TRBV2 and TRBJ2-7; perhaps TRBD1 as D (7 bases). The V end was cut by 6 bases, the J end by 2 bases, with 17 bases between. In germline, CDR1 is SNHLY, CDR2 FYNNEI. The CDR3 length is 15 residues. The CDR3 coding sequence is TGTGCCAGCAGGGCGGGACAGCAAAAAACCTACGAGCAGTACTTC. This sequence encodes CASRAGQQKTYEQYF.

This clonotype was seen a single time. The J gene is TRBJ2-5, the V gene TRBV7-2; D call uncertain. This CDR3 has 12 amino acids. Trimming took off 2 bases at V and 7 bases at J, with 8 bases between the two ends. The germline V gene has CDR1 SGHTA and CDR2 FQGNSA. The CDR3 protein is CASSLRPPTQYF. The DNA for the CDR3 is TGTGCCAGCAGCTTACGCCCGCCGACCCAGTACTTC.

Only a few counts were recorded for this clonotype. V and J are TRBV6-1 and TRBJ2-7, with D possibly matching TRBD1 (5 bases). Trimming removed 6 bases from V and 2 bases from J, with 14 bases in between. The CDR3 is 14 amino acids. The V gene's germline CDR1 is MNHNS and CDR2 SASEGT. The CDR3 bases are TGTGCCAGCAGCCGCCCTCAGGGCCCCTACGAGCAGTACTTC. Residues: CASSRPQGPYEQYF.

The chain has TRBV12-3 or TRBV12-4 and TRBJ1-3; the D is unclear. Between the trimmed V and J ends, which lost 1 base and 0 bases, there was a span of 13 bases. The CDR3 has 17 amino acids. In nucleotides, the CDR3 is TGTGCCAGCAGTTTAGGGTTGGTGTTAAGCTCTGGAAACACCATATATTTT. Its protein is CASSLGLVLSSGNTIYF.

This clonotype was recorded many times. The rearrangement joins TRBV6-1 to TRBJ1-5; D remains ambiguous. Trimming pared 3 bases from V and 2 bases from J, leaving 5 bases between. Germline CDR1 reads MNHNS; CDR2 reads SASEGT. The CDR3 is 13 residues long. The CDR3 protein is CASSDVGNQPQHF. The CDR3 nucleotides are TGTGCCAGCAGTGATGTTGGCAATCAGCCCCAGCATTTT.

The V gene is TRBV4-1, the J gene TRBJ2-2, with 9 bases identical to TRBD1. V dropped 0 bases and J dropped 0; count of bases not matched to a gene: 5. This CDR3 is built from 18 residues. Germline CDR1 MGHRA, CDR2 YSYEKL. CDR3 in amino acids: CASSQDLTGGTNTGELFF. The CDR3 bases are TGCGCCAGCAGCCAAGATCTAACAGGGGGCACGAACACCGGGGAGCTGTTTTTT.

This clonotype was seen ten or more times. This sequence joins TRBV15 and TRBJ2-3; 11 positions match TRBD2. The J segment lost 5 bases and the V segment lost 5 bases, leaving 9 bases of the junction unmatched. Germline-derived CDR1 and CDR2 are LNHNV and YYDKDF (reference sequence). CDR3 length: 16 amino acids. CDR3 protein: CATSFQLAGARDTQYF. CDR3 coding DNA: TGTGCCACCAGCTTCCAACTAGCGGGAGCTCGAGATACGCAGTATTTT.

This clonotype was recorded at least ten times. V is TRBV20-1 and J is TRBJ2-4, with a possible D match to TRBD1 (5 bases). V dropped 3 bases and J dropped 5 bases, with 14 bases sitting between them. The CDR3 runs to 14 residues. Germline CDR1 is DFQATT and CDR2 is SNEGSKA (reference sequence). Written as DNA, the CDR3 is TGCAGTGCTAGGGCCAGGGCGGCCGAAAACATTCAGTACTTC. The encoded protein is CSARARAAENIQYF.

The genes are TRBV28 and TRBJ1-2; D gene uncertain. V was pared by 6 bases and J by 4 bases, with 15 bases between. The V gene's germline CDR1 is MDHEN and CDR2 SYDVKM. The CDR3 covers 14 residues. The CDR3 nucleotides are TGTGCCAGCAGCGTGTATTGGGGAGTCTATGGCTACACCTTC. The encoded protein is CASSVYWGVYGYTF.

This clonotype came up many times. The rearrangement links TRBV6-5 to TRBJ2-7; D is perhaps TRBD1 or TRBD2 (5 bases each). Trimming pared 7 bases from V and 2 bases from J, leaving 15 bases between. Germline values: CDR1 MNHEY, CDR2 SVGAGI. CDR3 length: 14 residues. The CDR3 sequence: CASITQEAPYEQYF. The CDR3 coding sequence is TGTGCCAGCATTACACAGGAGGCCCCCTACGAGCAGTACTTC.

The chain joins TRBV28 to TRBJ2-3; D remains ambiguous. Per germline, CDR1 MDHEN and CDR2 SYDVKM. V dropped 2 bases and J dropped 0 bases, with 9 bases sitting between them. This CDR3 is built from 15 residues. CDR3 in DNA: TGTGCCAGCAGTTTAATGGCGACTAGCACAGATACGCAGTATTTT. This translates into CASSLMATSTDTQYF.

This clonotype appeared many times. The V and J genes are TRBV27 and TRBJ1-1; tentatively, D is TRBD1 (6 bases). Germline V lookup: CDR1 MNHEY, CDR2 SMNVEV (reference sequence). The CDR3 runs 14 residues. V was shortened by 5 bases and J by 4 bases, with 14 bases between the two germline ends. The CDR3: CASSIRTATTEAFF. The CDR3 region has the DNA TGTGCCAGCAGTATCCGGACAGCGACCACTGAAGCTTTCTTT.

This clonotype has ten or more counts. J is TRBJ1-5 and V is TRBV28; TRBD1 matches at 7 bases. The CDR3 is 15 residues long. V trimming: 2 bases; J trimming: 3 bases; junction bases outside the gene matches: 4. Germline V lookup: CDR1 MDHEN, CDR2 SYDVKM. Here the CDR3 reads CASSLTGANNQPQHF. The CDR3 nucleotides read TGTGCCAGCAGTTTAACAGGGGCTAACAATCAGCCCCAGCATTTT.

This clonotype has at least ten counts. J is TRBJ2-4 and V is TRBV28; possibly TRBD1 or TRBD2 for D (5 bases each). The CDR3 runs to 12 residues. CDR1 and CDR2 (germline): MDHEN, SYDVKM. The CDR3 nucleotides read TGTGCTTGGGGACGGGACAAAAACATTCAGTACTTC. It is translated as CAWGRDKNIQYF.

The chain combines TRBV6-1 with TRBJ2-2; D ambiguous. V lost 5 bases, J lost 4 bases, and 5 bases lay in between. The V gene's germline CDR1 is MNHNS and CDR2 SASEGT. The CDR3 consists of 12 residues. The CDR3 coding sequence is TGTGCCAGCAGTATGGTCACCGGGGAGCTGTTTTTT. This codes for CASSMVTGELFF.

This clonotype was recorded at least ten times. This CDR3 is CASSTRDRVAKNIQYF. The CDR3 nucleotides read TGTGCCAGCAGCACCCGGGACAGGGTAGCCAAAAACATTCAGTACTTC. The chain combines TRBV3-1 with TRBJ2-4; 9 bases match TRBD1. Germline values: CDR1 LGHDT, CDR2 YNNKEL (reference sequence). The CDR3 is 16 residues long. V shed 5 bases and J 0 bases; nucleotides not matched to a gene: 5.

Ten or more counts support this clonotype. The rearrangement uses TRBV12-3 or TRBV12-4 and TRBJ2-2, with D hard to call. Trimming left V 5 bases short and J 1 base short, with 8 bases between. The CDR3 totals 14 residues. The CDR3 DNA reads TGTGCCAGCAGTCCCGACCGGAACACCGGGGAGCTGTTTTTT. Amino acid sequence: CASSPDRNTGELFF.

Ten or more counts support this clonotype. J is TRBJ2-5 and V is TRBV28, with TRBD1 as a possible D gene (6 bases). The CDR3 covers 14 residues. Trimming shortened V by 6 bases and J by 4 bases, and 15 bases separated the two germline ends. Germline CDR1 is MDHEN and CDR2 is SYDVKM. The CDR3 DNA reads as TGTGCCAGCAGCCCCGGACAGTCTAGAGAGACCCAGTACTTC. Translated: CASSPGQSRETQYF.

The rearrangement links TRBV12-3 or TRBV12-4 to TRBJ2-2, with a possible D match to TRBD1 (5 bases). The CDR3 has 13 residues. The V end lost 8 bases, the J end lost 1 base, and 8 bases lay between the germline ends. CDR3 sequence: CASGQLNTGELFF. In DNA form, the CDR3 reads TGTGCCAGCGGACAACTGAACACCGGGGAGCTGTTTTTT.

The table lists this clonotype with many counts. This chain joins TRBV5-1 and TRBJ1-1; D unresolved. The CDR3 runs 14 residues. Germline V CDR1 and CDR2: SGHRS, YFSETQ. Trimming stripped 4 bases from V and 0 bases from J, with 10 bases between. CDR3 protein: CASSPVTMNTEAFF. CDR3 DNA: TGCGCCAGCAGCCCGGTTACCATGAACACTGAAGCTTTCTTT.

This clonotype was detected ten times or more. V and J are TRBV2 and TRBJ1-5; TRBD1 agrees at 9 bases. Germline V CDR1 and CDR2: SNHLY, FYNNEI. This CDR3 has 16 amino acids. The ends lost 6 bases at V and 0 bases at J; junction bases unmatched: 6. CDR3 bases: TGTGCCAGCAGAGGACAGGGGATTAATAGCAATCAGCCCCAGCATTTT. This encodes CASRGQGINSNQPQHF.

The chain recombines TRBV12-3 or TRBV12-4 with TRBJ1-1; D is perhaps TRBD1 (6 bases). The germline V and J ends were trimmed by 4 bases and 0 bases, with 12 bases remaining between them. The CDR3 covers 15 residues. The CDR3: CASSSPGAVNTEAFF. DNA for the CDR3: TGTGCCAGCAGTTCCCCAGGGGCCGTGAACACTGAAGCTTTCTTT.

This clonotype was found a few times. The CDR3 DNA reads TGTGCCAGCAGTTACAGGGCCCCCGGGACTAGCCTGTACGAGCAGTACTTC. It yields the protein CASSYRAPGTSLYEQYF. This chain joins TRBV6-5 and TRBJ2-7; 9 bases align to TRBD2. Germline trimming cut 2 bases from V and 4 bases from J; bases unmatched to any gene: 12. The CDR3 totals 17 residues. Germline V gene data show CDR1 as MNHEY and CDR2 as SVGAGI.

This clonotype was seen at least ten times. The rearrangement joins TRBV4-2 to TRBJ2-7, with a weak D call TRBD1 (6 bases). Germline values: CDR1 LGHNA, CDR2 YNFKEQ. This CDR3 has 16 amino acids. With 2 bases removed from V and 0 bases from J, the gap between germline ends came to 14 bases. CDR3 coding DNA: TGTGCCAGCAGCCAACTGATGACAGGAGACTCCTACGAGCAGTACTTC. This gives the protein CASSQLMTGDSYEQYF.

This clonotype was seen a few times. The V call is TRBV12-3 or TRBV12-4, the J call TRBJ2-5, with 9 bases matching TRBD1. After removal of 7 bases from V and 5 bases from J, the junction contained 11 bases not matched to a gene. This CDR3 has 15 residues. The chain's CDR3 is CASTDRGGPGETQYF. The DNA of the CDR3 is TGTGCCAGCACAGACAGGGGGGGGCCCGGGGAGACCCAGTACTTC.

For this clonotype: A junction boundary mismatches the germline segment, possibly from a read error. The chain uses TRBV11-1 and TRBJ1-2, with TRBD1 identical over 7 bases. The germline CDR1 and CDR2 sequences are SGHAT and FQDESV (reference sequence). The CDR3 is 15 residues long. The CDR3 protein is CASSQVDRINYGYAF. The CDR3, as DNA: TGTGCCAGCAGCCAAGTGGACAGGATTAACTATGGCTACGCCTTC. The complete variable domain, with remaining parts taken from reference TRBV11-1 and TRBJ1-2, reads EAEVAQSPRYKITEKSQAVAFWCDPISGHATLYWYRQILGQGPELLVQFQDESVVDDSQLPKDRFSAERLKGVDSTLKIQPAELGDSAMYLCASSQVDRINYGYAFGSGTRLTVV.

This clonotype was counted ten times or more. This chain connects TRBV7-9 to TRBJ2-7; D may be TRBD1 (6 bases). The CDR3 contains 15 residues. Germline V gene data show CDR1 as SEHNR and CDR2 as FQNEAQ (reference sequence). V dropped 0 bases and J dropped 1 base, with 10 bases sitting between them. CDR3 region: CASSLAGDRSYEQYF. CDR3 bases: TGTGCCAGCAGCTTAGCAGGAGACAGGTCCTACGAGCAGTACTTC. Filled out from reference TRBV7-9 and TRBJ2-7, the complete variable domain reads DTGVSQNPRHKITKRGQNVTFRCDPISEHNRLYWYRQTLGQGPEFLTYFQNEAQLEKSRLLSDRFSAERPKGSFSTLEIQRTEQGDSAMYLCASSLAGDRSYEQYFGPGTRLTVT.

This clonotype was detected only a few times. CDR3 sequence (DNA): TGCGCCAGCAGCCAATTAAGGGAGCTGTTTTTT. Protein product: CASSQLRELFF. The rearrangement links TRBV4-1 to TRBJ2-2, with unresolved D. The CDR3 runs to 11 residues. Between the trimmed V and J ends, which lost 2 bases and 9 bases, there was a span of 4 bases. The germline V gene encodes CDR1 MGHRA and CDR2 YSYEKL.